This passage covers 20 T cell receptor beta chains from one sample sequenced in a study of identical twins. A single record per CDR3 protein comes from TCRdb applying MiXCR to the 5' RACE reads. Found here are approximately 1.8 million distinct CDR3 sequences, roughly 35% of them singletons; the top ten hold more than 0.25%. Sequenced input: cord blood. The receptors were sampled from a newborn girl in good health.

The chain links TRBV29-1 to TRBJ2-2; 11 nucleotides align to TRBD1. The trim removed 5 bases at V and 4 bases at J, leaving 3 bases unmatched. The germline V gene encodes CDR1 SQVTM and CDR2 ANQGSEA. This CDR3 is built from 14 residues. CDR3 sequence: CSVRDRGATGELFF. In DNA, the CDR3 is TGCAGCGTTCGGGACAGGGGGGCCACCGGGGAGCTGTTTTTT.

V and J are TRBV21-1 and TRBJ2-1; the table's TRBD2 call for D was not verified on the DNA. TRBV21-1 is termed a pseudogene. There are 16 residues in the CDR3. CDR3 nucleotide sequence: TGTGCCAGCAGCAAAACCCCTCTAGCGGGGGTCAATGAGCAGTTCTTC. It translates to CASSKTPLAGVNEQFF.

There are a few counts of this clonotype. V and J are TRBV12-3 or TRBV12-4 and TRBJ1-1; maybe TRBD1 (6 bases). Between the trimmed V and J ends, which lost 5 bases and 4 bases, there was a span of 14 bases. This CDR3 is built from 14 residues. CDR3 coding DNA: TGTGCCAGCAGTCCCCTAGGGGGTGGCACTGAAGCTTTCTTT. Translation: CASSPLGGGTEAFF.

This clonotype was seen a few times. V gene TRBV15 combines with J gene TRBJ1-2; D unresolved. The V and J ends lost 3 bases and 0 bases respectively, with 8 bases between them. Germline CDR1 is LNHNV and CDR2 is YYDKDF (reference sequence). This CDR3 is 14 amino acids long. The DNA for the CDR3 is TGTGCCACCAGCAGGACGGAAGCTAACTATGGCTACACCTTC. As protein: CATSRTEANYGYTF.

The rearrangement uses TRBV10-3 and TRBJ2-7; no reliable D call. Germline V gives CDR1 ENHRY, CDR2 SYGVKD. Trimming removed 8 bases from V and 0 bases from J, with 8 bases in between. This CDR3 is 12 amino acids long. CDR3 loop: CAIGNFSYEQYF. For the CDR3, the DNA is TGTGCCATCGGTAACTTCTCCTACGAGCAGTACTTC.

This clonotype was detected once. The chain joins TRBV28 to TRBJ1-5; 7 bases align to TRBD1. The germline V gene encodes CDR1 MDHEN and CDR2 SYDVKM. There are 15 residues in the CDR3. V dropped 6 bases and J dropped 7; count of bases not matched to a gene: 12. The CDR3 spells CASRGLRGRRQPQHF. The CDR3 DNA reads as TGTGCCAGCAGGGGATTAAGGGGGCGGAGACAGCCCCAGCATTTT. Full variable domain (rest looked up from reference TRBV28 and TRBJ1-5): DVKVTQSSRYLVKRTGEKVFLECVQDMDHENMFWYRQDPGLGLRLIYFSYDVKMKEKGDIPEGYSVSREKKERFSLILESASTNQTSMYLCASRGLRGRRQPQHFGDGTRLSIL.

This clonotype occurred a few times. This rearrangement joins TRBV20-1 to TRBJ1-6; no clear D gene. Looked up from germline, CDR1 is DFQATT and CDR2 is SNEGSKA (reference sequence). The CDR3 has 16 amino acids. V dropped 2 bases and J dropped 5 bases, with 16 bases sitting between them. Here the CDR3 DNA reads TGCAGTGCTAGACGCCCACACGGTCTTAATAATTCACCCCTCCACTTT. Protein product: CSARRPHGLNNSPLHF.

Notes on this clonotype: This may stem from a read error, because a much larger clone lies one nucleotide away. The chain carries TRBV3-1 and TRBJ2-7; TRBD2 aligns across 9 bases. Germline V gene lookup returns CDR1 LGHDT and CDR2 YNNKEL (reference sequence). The CDR3 length is 16 residues. The CDR3 here is CASSPPGLALVYERYF. CDR3 DNA sequence: TGTGCCAGCAGCCCTCCGGGACTAGCTCTCGTCTACGAGCGGTACTTC.

The chain uses TRBV6-1 and TRBJ1-1; 8 bases align to TRBD1. The CDR3 covers 13 residues. With 6 bases clipped from V and 1 base from J, the junction kept 1 base outside the gene matches. Germline-derived CDR1 and CDR2 are MNHNS and SASEGT. This chain's CDR3 is CASRDRANTEAFF. For the CDR3, the DNA is TGTGCCAGCAGGGACAGGGCGAACACTGAAGCTTTCTTT.

The sample holds a few counts of this clonotype. The V and J genes are TRBV5-1 and TRBJ2-7, with D possibly matching TRBD1 (5 bases). The germline CDR1 and CDR2 sequences are SGHRS and YFSETQ. This CDR3 is 15 amino acids long. The germline V and J ends were trimmed by 4 bases and 1 base, with 15 bases remaining between them. The CDR3 reads CASSRPQGRSYEQYF. CDR3 bases: TGCGCCAGCAGCAGACCTCAGGGTAGATCCTACGAGCAGTACTTC.

This clonotype was detected a few times. The chain couples TRBV10-3 to TRBJ2-1; 11 nucleotides line up with TRBD2. Germline V lookup: CDR1 ENHRY, CDR2 SYGVKD. This CDR3 has 14 amino acids. Trimming removed 9 bases from V and 0 bases from J; junction bases left unmatched: 1. The CDR3 DNA sequence: TGTGCCATTACTAGCGGGAGCTCCTACAATGAGCAGTTCTTC. Its protein is CAITSGSSYNEQFF.

This clonotype was seen only a few times. V usage is TRBV7-9 and J usage is TRBJ2-4; TRBD1 matches at 8 bases. Near its end, the DNA agrees better with TRBJ2-7, so the J call may be wrong. Germline CDR1 reads SEHNR; CDR2 reads FQNEAQ (reference sequence). This CDR3 contains 16 residues. In DNA, the CDR3 is TGTGCCAGCAGCTTAGGGGCTGGGCAGGGGGCAAACGAGCAGTACTTC. Translating it yields CASSLGAGQGANEQYF.

This clonotype was seen a few times. This rearrangement joins TRBV20-1 to TRBJ1-5; tentatively, D is TRBD1 (6 bases). V was pared by 0 bases and J by 5 bases, with 14 bases between. Looked up from germline, CDR1 is DFQATT and CDR2 is SNEGSKA (reference sequence). This CDR3 has 15 amino acids. The CDR3 here is CSARDLGRGYQPQHF. As DNA, the CDR3 is TGCAGTGCTAGAGATTTGGGCAGGGGATATCAGCCCCAGCATTTT.

This clonotype appeared a few times. V and J are TRBV4-2 and TRBJ2-1; possible D gene TRBD2, 6 bases. Germline V lookup: CDR1 LGHNA, CDR2 YNFKEQ. This CDR3 spans 16 amino acids. V was cut by 1 base and J by 9 bases, with 19 bases left in between. The CDR3 reads CASSQVGTPGFGEQFF. The CDR3 region has the DNA TGTGCCAGCAGCCAAGTCGGGACTCCCGGTTTTGGTGAGCAGTTCTTC.

This clonotype was seen only a few times. The chain joins TRBV21-1 to TRBJ2-1; the table's D gene call, TRBD1, was not cross checked with the DNA. TRBV21-1 is flagged as a pseudogene. The length of the CDR3 is 17 residues. The CDR3 coding sequence is TGTGCCAGCAGCAGAGAGTGGGGACAGCCCTCCTACAATGAGCAGTTCTTC. Protein product: CASSREWGQPSYNEQFF.

The rearrangement links TRBV9 to TRBJ2-5, with 10 nucleotides matching TRBD2. The CDR3 length is 16 residues. Germline loops: CDR1 SGDLS, CDR2 YYNGEE. J gave up 11 bases and V 0 bases, and 13 bases lay outside the gene matches. The CDR3 reads CASSVASGGGVNEQYF. Written as DNA, the CDR3 is TGTGCCAGCAGCGTAGCTAGCGGGGGAGGGGTGAATGAGCAGTACTTC.

The chain couples TRBV3-1 to TRBJ1-1; D not resolved. Germline V lookup: CDR1 LGHDT, CDR2 YNNKEL (reference sequence). The ends were cut back, 0 bases at V and 1 base at J, with 6 bases in the middle. The CDR3 totals 14 residues. For the CDR3, the DNA is TGTGCCAGCAGCCAAGACGAGGGGAACACTGAAGCTTTCTTT. It encodes CASSQDEGNTEAFF.

This clonotype turned up a few times. The chain carries TRBV20-1 and TRBJ2-5; D perhaps matches TRBD2 (5 bases). CDR1 is DFQATT and CDR2 is SNEGSKA in the germline V gene (reference sequence). V dropped 3 bases and J dropped 11 bases, with 10 bases sitting between them. The CDR3 has 10 amino acids. This chain's CDR3 is CSASNGEQYF. The CDR3, as DNA: TGCAGTGCTAGTAATGGGGAGCAGTACTTC.

A remark on this clonotype: A much more abundant neighbour one base away suggests this may be a read error. The chain recombines TRBV4-2 with TRBJ2-7, with 7 bases lining up with TRBD1. V was pared by 3 bases and J by 6 bases, with 8 bases of the junction left unmatched. This CDR3 is built from 14 residues. Germline CDR1 reads LGHNA; CDR2 reads YNFKEQ. CDR3 residues: CASSQRTGSCEQYF. The CDR3 coding sequence is TGTGCCAGCAGCCAGAGGACAGGTAGCTGCGAGCAGTACTTC.

V usage is TRBV7-9 and J usage is TRBJ1-5, with a possible D match to TRBD1 (5 bases). Germline CDR1 and CDR2: SEHNR and FQNEAQ (reference sequence). V was pared by 3 bases and J by 1 base, with 10 bases between. The length of the CDR3 is 15 residues. The CDR3 region is CASSFKWDSNQPQHF. Here the CDR3 DNA reads TGTGCCAGCAGCTTTAAATGGGACAGCAATCAGCCCCAGCATTTT. Full variable domain (remainder filled in from reference TRBV7-9 and TRBJ1-5): DTGVSQNPRHKITKRGQNVTFRCDPISEHNRLYWYRQTLGQGPEFLTYFQNEAQLEKSRLLSDRFSAERPKGSFSTLEIQRTEQGDSAMYLCASSFKWDSNQPQHFGDGTRLSIL.